This T cell receptor (beta chain) was documented in a study of molecular identifiers for immune sequencing clone quantification. The V gene end was trimmed by 3 bases and the J gene end by 4 bases; junction bases not matched to a gene: 11. The germline V gene encodes CDR1 MNHEY and CDR2 SVGEGT. There are 16 residues in the CDR3. TCRdb used MiXCR to reprocess the PCR reads, holding one entry per CDR3 protein. The sample comprises under 800,000 distinct CDR3 sequences, around 25% of which are singletons, and about 0.78% rests with the top ten. With RNA at 10%, 30% or 50%, naive CD8 libraries came from about 20,000 to 1,000,000 sorted cells.

The sample consisted of naive CD8+ T cells from blood, with Jurkat cell RNA spiked in. Subset meaning: FACS-sorted CD8+CD4-CCR7+CD45RA+ naive T cells. This TCR came from a human donor in good health. Some libraries in this study had Jurkat cell RNA spiked in. This chain uses TRBV6-2 or TRBV6-3 with TRBJ2-5; 7 nucleotides line up with TRBD2. This chain's CDR3 is CASSYRLADYRETQYF. The CDR3 nucleotides read TGTGCCAGCAGTTATCGGCTAGCGGACTACCGAGAGACCCAGTACTTC.